This TCR beta chain stems from a study of blood T cell repertoires in COVID-19. The repertoire was sequenced with immunoSEQ multiplex PCR; TCRdb's copy has only in-frame clones and lacks some. The sample has some 270,000 clones, roughly 89% seen once; the top ten hold 4% to 5%. Sequenced sample: peripheral blood. The sequence derives from a woman aged 40-49 years who had recovered from COVID-19.

The CDR3 region is CASSEALGLFKFF. The CDR3 region has the DNA TGTGCCAGCAGTGAAGCGCTGGGACTGTTCAAGTTCTTC. The chain carries TRBV2 and TRBJ2-1; D possibly corresponds to TRBD2 (6 bases). The CDR3 runs to 13 residues. Trimming removed 0 bases at V and 14 bases at J, with 14 bases between. Germline V gene lookup returns CDR1 SNHLY and CDR2 FYNNEI.